The present TCR beta chain was sequenced within a study of CXCR3-negative and CXCR3-positive naive CD8 T cells. The TRB cDNA libraries were prepared by 5' RACE with UMI labels. TCRdb reprocessed the 5' RACE reads and reports one entry per CDR3 protein, with no DNA. The sample has about 63,000 distinct CDR3 sequences, and its top ten clones hold 4% to 5.5%. Broader study findings: CXCR3-negative and CXCR3-positive naive cells shared comparable TRBV-TRBJ usage, but memory cells did not. TRB CDR3s were more hydrophobic in CXCR3-positive than in CXCR3-negative naive cells.

About this clonotype itself: Its target is not known.

The CDR3 is made up of 14 amino acids. Germline V lookup: CDR1 SEHNR, CDR2 FQNEAQ (reference sequence). This sequence originates from a human donor in good health. Some clones in this sample may be carry-over from other donors' samples. The chain joins TRBV7-9 to TRBJ2-3. Sample: naive CXCR3+ CD8+ T cells from blood. Subset denoted: CD45RO-CCR7+CD27+CD95- naive CD8+ T cells expressing CXCR3 (TNR3+). The chain's CDR3 is CASSLVGSAHPQYF.